The 14 T cell receptor beta chains reported below all come from one sample, sequenced in a study of blood T cell repertoires in COVID-19. Repertoires were generated with immunoSEQ multiplex PCR, while TCRdb's copy carries only in-frame clones and drops some. The sample records 250,000 to 350,000 clones, around 88% being singletons. The material sequenced was peripheral blood. The receptors originated from a woman aged 50 to 60 with acute or convalescent COVID-19.

V and J are TRBV20-1 and TRBJ1-2; D gene ambiguous. This CDR3 has 11 residues. Trimming removed 7 bases at V and 8 bases at J, with 14 bases between. The germline gives CDR1 DFQATT, CDR2 SNEGSKA (reference sequence). CDR3 in amino acids: CSVLALEGYTF. The CDR3 nucleotides are TGCAGTGTCCTGGCCCTTGAAGGCTACACCTTC.

This clone was seen only a few times. This chain links TRBV10-3 with TRBJ1-1; 7 nucleotides agree with TRBD1. The V segment lost 5 bases and the J segment 1 base; nucleotides outside the gene matches: 7. This CDR3 is built from 15 residues. CDR1 and CDR2 (germline): ENHRY, SYGVKD. CDR3 in amino acids: CAISSEGATNTEAFF. Here the CDR3 DNA reads TGTGCCATCAGTAGTGAGGGGGCAACGAACACTGAAGCTTTCTTT.

The chain links TRBV28 to TRBJ1-5; D is unresolved. There are 14 residues in the CDR3. Trimming stripped 3 bases from V and 0 bases from J, with 6 bases between. Germline V CDR1 and CDR2: MDHEN, SYDVKM. CDR3 in amino acids: CASSLGDSNQPQHF. CDR3 DNA: TGTGCCAGCAGTTTGGGCGATAGCAATCAGCCCCAGCATTTT.

V gene TRBV28 combines with J gene TRBJ2-1; TRBD2 matches 11 bases. Trimming took 2 bases from V and 6 from J; bases not matched to a gene: 6. The CDR3 is 16 amino acids. The germline gives CDR1 MDHEN, CDR2 SYDVKM. The CDR3 bases are TGTGCCAGCAGTTTAGGTCTAGCGGGAGGACTCAATGAGCAGTTCTTC. The encoded protein is CASSLGLAGGLNEQFF.

Note on this clone: Distinct nucleotide sequences in the sample also encode this CDR3. J is TRBJ2-5 and V is TRBV29-1, with D maybe TRBD2 (6 bases). Trimming shortened V by 5 bases and J by 5 bases, and 12 bases separated the two germline ends. CDR1 and CDR2 from the germline V gene are SQVTM and ANQGSEA. The CDR3 totals 12 residues. The DNA of the CDR3 is TGCAGCGTTCAGGGAGGCGAGGAGACCCAGTACTTC. The encoded protein is CSVQGGEETQYF.

This clone turned up a few times. The V gene is TRBV10-1, the J gene TRBJ1-1; D is uncertain. This CDR3 is 14 amino acids long. CDR1 and CDR2 (germline): WNHNN, SYGVQD (reference sequence). Trimming removed 4 bases from V and 3 bases from J, with 12 bases in between. In DNA, the CDR3 is TGCGCCAGCAGTGGGACCAGCGGGCACACTGAAGCTTTCTTT. It specifies CASSGTSGHTEAFF.

This chain joins TRBV14 and TRBJ1-3, with D maybe TRBD1 (6 bases). Germline V gene sequence: CDR1 SGHDN, CDR2 FVKESK. V lost 2 bases and J lost 4, with 18 bases in between. The CDR3 runs 17 residues. The CDR3 DNA reads as TGTGCCAGCAGCCAACTTAACCCAGGGGCGCAAGGAAACACCATATATTTT. Translation gives CASSQLNPGAQGNTIYF.

DNA for the CDR3: TGTGCCAGCAGCTTAGGGTCGGAGGGAAACACCATATATTTT. It yields the protein CASSLGSEGNTIYF. The rearrangement uses TRBV7-2 and TRBJ1-3; D is unclear. With 1 base removed from V and 4 bases from J, the gap between germline ends came to 8 bases. Per germline, CDR1 SGHTA and CDR2 FQGNSA. This CDR3 is 14 amino acids long.

V usage is TRBV24-1 and J usage is TRBJ2-3; TRBD2 matches 12 bases. Germline CDR1 is KGHDR and CDR2 is SFDVKD. The CDR3 totals 17 residues. The V segment lost 3 bases and the J segment 8 bases; nucleotides outside the gene matches: 11. DNA of the CDR3: TGTGCCACCAGTGATGCCGGACTAGCGGGAAAATGGGGTACGCAGTATTTT. It translates to CATSDAGLAGKWGTQYF.

CDR3 sequence reads: CASRQGTGELFF. The CDR3 DNA follows: TGCGCCAGCAGACAGGGAACCGGGGAGCTGTTTTTT. The J gene is TRBJ2-2, the V gene TRBV10-1, with D possibly TRBD1 on 6 matching bases. Germline V gene data show CDR1 as WNHNN and CDR2 as SYGVQD (reference sequence). The CDR3 consists of 12 residues. The V gene lost 6 bases and the J gene lost 5 bases, with 7 bases spanning the gap.

The chain has TRBV28 and TRBJ2-1; a possible D gene is TRBD1 (5 bases). Trimming took 7 bases from V and 8 from J, leaving 12 bases between them. CDR3 length equals 12 residues. The germline CDR1 and CDR2 sequences are MDHEN and SYDVKM. CDR3 loop: CASKILGDEQFF. The CDR3 nucleotides read TGTGCCAGCAAAATTCTAGGGGATGAGCAGTTCTTC. The full variable domain, completed using reference TRBV28 and TRBJ2-1, is DVKVTQSSRYLVKRTGEKVFLECVQDMDHENMFWYRQDPGLGLRLIYFSYDVKMKEKGDIPEGYSVSREKKERFSLILESASTNQTSMYLCASKILGDEQFFGPGTRLTVL.

This rearrangement joins TRBV7-9 to TRBJ1-2, with D perhaps TRBD1 (5 bases). The CDR3 runs to 14 residues. From germline, CDR1 is SEHNR and CDR2 FQNEAQ (reference sequence). Trimming took 4 bases from V and 6 from J, leaving 15 bases between them. The CDR3 DNA is TGTGCCAGCAGCTATTTGTCGGGGGGTCATGGCTACACCTTC. Translated, it gives CASSYLSGGHGYTF.

The chain carries TRBV5-1 and TRBJ2-3; maybe TRBD2 (6 bases). CDR3 size: 18 residues. Germline CDR1 is SGHRS and CDR2 is YFSETQ. The V end lost 4 bases, the J end lost 4 bases, and 25 bases lay between the germline ends. CDR3 amino acids: CASSPGRGGALLSDTQYF. CDR3 coding DNA: TGCGCCAGCAGCCCCGGCCGGGGAGGAGCCCTTCTATCAGATACGCAGTATTTT.

This clone was detected only a few times. This sequence joins TRBV4-2 and TRBJ2-3; TRBD2 matches at 9 bases. The V segment lost 1 base and the J segment 3 bases; nucleotides outside the gene matches: 8. Germline V lookup: CDR1 LGHNA, CDR2 YNFKEQ. The length of the CDR3 is 17 residues. CDR3 nucleotides: TGTGCCAGCAGCCAAGTCGGCGGGGGGGCCGGAACAGATACGCAGTATTTT. Amino acid sequence: CASSQVGGGAGTDTQYF.